The T cell receptor (beta chain) under discussion was sequenced for a study of molecular identifiers for immune sequencing clone quantification. Naive CD8 T cells, phenotype CD8+CD4-CCR7+CD45RA+, were sorted. CDR3 size: 11 residues. The V end lost 0 bases, the J end lost 5 bases, and 3 bases lay between the germline ends. Germline-derived CDR1 and CDR2 are SGDLS and YYNGEE. TCRdb reprocessed the PCR reads with MiXCR, giving one entry per CDR3 protein. The table includes about 510,000 distinct CDR3 sequences, around a fifth detected once. This sequence originates from a human donor in good health. Some libraries in this study had Jurkat cell RNA spiked in. Material: naive CD8+ T cells from blood, with Jurkat cell RNA spiked in. As for subset: FACS-sorted CD8+CD4-CCR7+CD45RA+ naive T cells. The chain recombines TRBV9 with TRBJ2-7, with D hard to call. This chain's CDR3 is CASSVAHEQYF. In DNA form, the CDR3 reads TGTGCCAGCAGCGTAGCCCACGAGCAGTACTTC.